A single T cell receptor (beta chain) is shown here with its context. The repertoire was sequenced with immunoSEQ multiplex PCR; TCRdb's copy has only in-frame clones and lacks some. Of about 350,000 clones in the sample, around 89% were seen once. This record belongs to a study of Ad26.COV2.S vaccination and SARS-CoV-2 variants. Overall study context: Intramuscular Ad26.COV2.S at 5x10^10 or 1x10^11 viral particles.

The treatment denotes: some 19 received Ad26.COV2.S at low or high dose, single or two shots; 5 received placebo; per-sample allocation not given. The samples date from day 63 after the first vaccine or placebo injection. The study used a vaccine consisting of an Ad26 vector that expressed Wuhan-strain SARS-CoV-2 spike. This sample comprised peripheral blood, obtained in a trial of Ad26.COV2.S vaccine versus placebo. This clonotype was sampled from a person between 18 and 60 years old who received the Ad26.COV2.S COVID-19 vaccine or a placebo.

This chain's CDR3 is CAWSQWENTEAFF. CDR3 in DNA: TGTGCCTGGAGTCAATGGGAGAACACTGAAGCTTTCTTT. This chain joins TRBV30 and TRBJ1-1; D call uncertain. There are 13 residues in the CDR3. Trimming took off 2 bases at V and 1 base at J, with 8 bases between the two ends. From germline, CDR1 is GTSNPN and CDR2 SVGIG (reference sequence). The complete variable domain, with remaining parts taken from reference TRBV30 and TRBJ1-1, reads SQTIHQWPATLVQPVGSPLSLECTVEGTSNPNLYWYRQAAGRGLQLLFYSVGIGQISSEVPQNLSASRPQDRQFILSSKKLLLSDSGFYLCAWSQWENTEAFFGQGTRLTVV.